This T cell receptor (beta chain) is drawn from a study of cytomegalovirus exposure and HLA in healthy donors. Generated by immunoSEQ multiplex PCR, the TCRdb table keeps only in-frame clones and is missing some. This table holds roughly 190,000 clones, about 84% found once. This CDR3 has 14 residues. Germline V lookup: CDR1 ENHRY, CDR2 SYGVKD. Trimming at V came to 4 bases and at J to 6 bases, leaving 5 bases not matched to a gene. This clone was counted once. The antigen is undetermined. Study results and limitations: Cytomegalovirus status was reportedly diagnosed by the classifier with high sensitivity and specificity. Usually a TCR sequence was rare, but some public TCRs were found in many donors.

The clonotype was recovered from a woman between 18 and 29 years old in good health and CMV-seronegative. The chain couples TRBV10-3 to TRBJ1-5; 8 bases fit TRBD1. Sequencing was performed on PBMCs. CDR3 in amino acids: CAISGQGAAQPQHF. DNA for the CDR3: TGTGCCATCAGTGGGCAGGGGGCGGCTCAGCCCCAGCATTTT.